The clone carrying this TCR beta chain was seen many times. Its antigen is unknown. The data were taken from a study of regulatory T cells in long-lasting Graves disease. Study-wide results and caveats: TCR diversity was lower in persistent Graves' patients (versus newly diagnosed ones). Authors noted too few samples as a limitation.

HTBI primers from iRepertoire and Arm-PCR of CDR3 regions yielded the TCR beta libraries. MiXCR was run by TCRdb on the multiplex PCR reads, yielding one entry per CDR3 protein. The sample consists of fewer than 500,000 distinct CDR3 sequences, around 15% of them appearing once. Time point in this sample: newly diagnosed GD, antithyroid drugs for less than 3 months. The TCR library was made from RNA that had been extracted from PBMCs in TRIzol. These same records also appear under a second study, on T cells in Graves' hyperthyroidism and ophthalmopathy. That investigation notes: The HTBI set primed first-round TCR CDR3 RT-PCR.

The source material was peripheral blood mononuclear cells (PBMCs), sampled at new diagnosis, from a patient treated with antithyroid drugs. This clonotype originated in a man aged 40-49 years with Graves disease.

The CDR3 bases are TGTGCCAGCAGTTTACCCGGGGCCCCCGAGCAGTACTTC. This gives the protein CASSLPGAPEQYF. The rearrangement uses TRBV28 and TRBJ2-7; either TRBD1 or TRBD2 may fit D (5 bases each). The CDR3 runs 13 residues. Germline V lookup: CDR1 MDHEN, CDR2 SYDVKM. Trimming took 2 bases from V and 6 from J, leaving 11 bases between them.